A selection of T cell receptor beta chains follows, all from one sample in a study of beta chain features in type 1 diabetes. Here immunoSEQ multiplex PCR was the method, and the copy in TCRdb shows in-frame clones only, minus some. Among about 900,000 clones listed, roughly a sixth were seen once. The sequencing sample was made of naive CD4+ T cells from blood. The receptors come from a woman aged 18 to 35 in good health. The conserved cysteine and the conserved F or W are not part of the CDR3 here. Each record gives: V gene, clone size, CDR3 protein. Only some rows state a clone size, as once, few, many or a class for expanded clones.

>TRBV4-3|-
ASSRKYGGDFTDTQY
>TRBV6-5|-
ASSAITGAAEAF
>TRBV5-1|-
ASSGTGEGGTDTQY
>TRBV7-9|few
ASGWRGQETQY
>TRBV7-2|-
ASSSPRDGYT
>TRBV9|few
ASSVEGDRGYEQY
>TRBV4-2|-
ASSQDRRDSRGHEQY
>TRBV1|few
TSSQPHPSVRRGYNEQF
>TRBV15|few
ATSRRLENEQF
>TRBV11-2|few
ASSSTGKETQY
>TRBV4-3|-
ASSQVVGDQPQH